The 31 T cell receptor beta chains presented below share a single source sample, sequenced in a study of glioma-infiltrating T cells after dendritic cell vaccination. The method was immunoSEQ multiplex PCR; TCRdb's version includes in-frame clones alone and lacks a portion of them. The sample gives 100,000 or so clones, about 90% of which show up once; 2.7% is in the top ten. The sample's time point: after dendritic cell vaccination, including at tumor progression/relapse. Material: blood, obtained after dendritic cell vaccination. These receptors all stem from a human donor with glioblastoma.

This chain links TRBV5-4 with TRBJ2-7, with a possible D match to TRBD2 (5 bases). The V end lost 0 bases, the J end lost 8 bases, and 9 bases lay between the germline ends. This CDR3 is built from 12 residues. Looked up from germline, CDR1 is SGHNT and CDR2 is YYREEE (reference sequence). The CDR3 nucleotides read TGTGCCAGCAGCTTGGAGAGGGAACAGCAGTACTTC. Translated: CASSLEREQQYF.

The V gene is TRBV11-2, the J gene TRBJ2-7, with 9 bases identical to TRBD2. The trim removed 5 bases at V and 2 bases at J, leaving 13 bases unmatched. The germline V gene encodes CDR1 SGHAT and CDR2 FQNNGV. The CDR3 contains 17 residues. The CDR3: CASSLTDGSGRTYEQYF. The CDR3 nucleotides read TGTGCCAGCAGCCTTACGGATGGAAGCGGGAGGACCTACGAGCAGTACTTC.

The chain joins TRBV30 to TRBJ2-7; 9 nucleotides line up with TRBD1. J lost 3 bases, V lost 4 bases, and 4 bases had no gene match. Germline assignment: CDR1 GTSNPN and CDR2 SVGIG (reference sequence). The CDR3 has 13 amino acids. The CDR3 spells CAWNKDRGYEQYF. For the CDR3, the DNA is TGTGCCTGGAATAAGGACAGGGGCTACGAGCAGTACTTC.

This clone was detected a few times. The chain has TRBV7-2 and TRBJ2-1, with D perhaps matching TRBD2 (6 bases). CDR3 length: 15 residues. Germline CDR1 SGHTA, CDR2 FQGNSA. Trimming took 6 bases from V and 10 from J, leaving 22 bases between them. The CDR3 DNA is TGTGCCAGCAGTTCAGTGCTGGGGGGAGGCGAAGAGCAGTTCTTC. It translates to CASSSVLGGGEEQFF.

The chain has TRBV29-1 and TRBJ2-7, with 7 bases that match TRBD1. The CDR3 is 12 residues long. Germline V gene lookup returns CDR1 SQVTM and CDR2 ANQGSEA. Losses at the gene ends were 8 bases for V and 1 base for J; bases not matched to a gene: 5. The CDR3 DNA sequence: TGCAGCACCAGGACAGGTTCCTACGAGCAGTACTTC. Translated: CSTRTGSYEQYF.

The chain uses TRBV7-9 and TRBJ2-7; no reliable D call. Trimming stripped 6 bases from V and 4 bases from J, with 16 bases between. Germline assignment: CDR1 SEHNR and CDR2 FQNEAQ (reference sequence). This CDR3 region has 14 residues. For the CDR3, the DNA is TGTGCCAGCAGTTTGCCTGGGCAGCAGTACGAGCAGTACTTC. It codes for CASSLPGQQYEQYF.

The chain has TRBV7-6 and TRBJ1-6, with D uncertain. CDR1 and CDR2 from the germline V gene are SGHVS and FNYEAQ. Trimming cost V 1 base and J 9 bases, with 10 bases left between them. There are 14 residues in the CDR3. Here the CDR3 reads CASSLDGRGSPLHF. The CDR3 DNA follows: TGTGCCAGCAGCTTAGACGGTAGAGGTTCACCCCTCCACTTT.

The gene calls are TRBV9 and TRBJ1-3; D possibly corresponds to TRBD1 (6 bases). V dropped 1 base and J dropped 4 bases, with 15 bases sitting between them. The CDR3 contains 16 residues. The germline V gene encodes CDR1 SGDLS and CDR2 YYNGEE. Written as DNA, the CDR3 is TGTGCCAGCAGCGTATGGGGGCGCAAAACAGGAAACACCATATATTTT. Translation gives CASSVWGRKTGNTIYF.

CDR3 DNA sequence: TGTGCCAGCAGCCCTTCCGCGGCCATGACCGATACGCAGTATTTT. Translation: CASSPSAAMTDTQYF. The gene calls are TRBV5-4 and TRBJ2-3, with no clear D. This CDR3 comprises 15 residues. Per germline, CDR1 SGHNT and CDR2 YYREEE (reference sequence). Trimming stripped 4 bases from V and 6 bases from J, with 18 bases between.

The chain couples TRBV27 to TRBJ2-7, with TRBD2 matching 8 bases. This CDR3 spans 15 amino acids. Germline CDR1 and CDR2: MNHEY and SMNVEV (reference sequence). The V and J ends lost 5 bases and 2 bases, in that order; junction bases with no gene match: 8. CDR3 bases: TGTGCCAGCAGTCGGGGGGGACTAGTTCCCTACGAGCAGTACTTC. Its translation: CASSRGGLVPYEQYF.

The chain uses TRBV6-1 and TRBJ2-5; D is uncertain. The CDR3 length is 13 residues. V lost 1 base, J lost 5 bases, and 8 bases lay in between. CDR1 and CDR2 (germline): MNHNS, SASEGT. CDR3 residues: CASSEVPQETQYF. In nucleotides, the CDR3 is TGTGCCAGCAGTGAAGTCCCGCAGGAGACCCAGTACTTC.

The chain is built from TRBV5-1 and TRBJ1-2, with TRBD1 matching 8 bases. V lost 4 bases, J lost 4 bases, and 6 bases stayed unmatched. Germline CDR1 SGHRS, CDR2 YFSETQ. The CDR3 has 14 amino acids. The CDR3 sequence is CASSPGQDSYGYTF. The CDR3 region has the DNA TGCGCCAGCAGCCCGGGACAGGATAGCTATGGCTACACCTTC.

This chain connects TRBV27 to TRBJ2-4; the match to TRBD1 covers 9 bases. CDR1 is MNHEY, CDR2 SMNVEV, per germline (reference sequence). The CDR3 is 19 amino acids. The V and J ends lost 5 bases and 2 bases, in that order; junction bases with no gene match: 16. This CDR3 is CASSPVGQGYAYSKNIQYF. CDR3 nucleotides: TGTGCCAGCAGTCCGGTGGGACAGGGTTACGCGTATTCCAAAAACATTCAGTACTTC.

The CDR3 sequence: CASTSGRLAYEQYF. The DNA for the CDR3 is TGTGCCAGCACTAGCGGGAGGTTGGCCTACGAGCAGTACTTC. The V and J genes are TRBV2 and TRBJ2-7; 11 bases align to TRBD2. CDR1 is SNHLY, CDR2 FYNNEI, per germline. The CDR3 is 14 residues long. V trimming: 7 bases; J trimming: 2 bases; junction bases outside the gene matches: 4. Full variable domain (remainder filled in from reference TRBV2 and TRBJ2-7): EPEVTQTPSHQVTQMGQEVILRCVPISNHLYFYWYRQILGQKVEFLVSFYNNEISEKSEIFDDQFSVERPDGSNFTLKIRSTKLEDSAMYFCASTSGRLAYEQYFGPGTRLTVT.

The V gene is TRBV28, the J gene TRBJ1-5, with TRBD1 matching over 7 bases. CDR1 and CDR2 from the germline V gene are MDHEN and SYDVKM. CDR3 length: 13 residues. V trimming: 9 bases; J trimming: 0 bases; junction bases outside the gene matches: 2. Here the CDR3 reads CASDRDSNQPQHF. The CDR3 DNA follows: TGTGCCAGTGACAGGGATAGCAATCAGCCCCAGCATTTT.

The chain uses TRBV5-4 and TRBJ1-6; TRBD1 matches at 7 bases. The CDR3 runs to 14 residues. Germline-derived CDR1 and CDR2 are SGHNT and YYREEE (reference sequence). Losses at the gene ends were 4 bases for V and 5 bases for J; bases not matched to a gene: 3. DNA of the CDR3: TGTGCCAGCAGCCTAGACAGGGATAATTCACCCCTCCACTTT. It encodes CASSLDRDNSPLHF.

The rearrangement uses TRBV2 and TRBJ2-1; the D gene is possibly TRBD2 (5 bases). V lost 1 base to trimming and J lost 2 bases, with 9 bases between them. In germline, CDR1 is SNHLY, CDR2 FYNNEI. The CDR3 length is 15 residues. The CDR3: CASSEVAGPYNEQFF. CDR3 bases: TGTGCCAGCAGTGAAGTGGCGGGTCCCTACAATGAGCAGTTCTTC.

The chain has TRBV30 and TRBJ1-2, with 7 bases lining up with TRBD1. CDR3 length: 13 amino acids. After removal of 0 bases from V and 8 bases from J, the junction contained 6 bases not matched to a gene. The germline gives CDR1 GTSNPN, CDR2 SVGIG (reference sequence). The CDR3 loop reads CAWSVRGTDGYTF. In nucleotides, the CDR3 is TGTGCCTGGAGTGTACGCGGGACAGACGGCTACACCTTC.

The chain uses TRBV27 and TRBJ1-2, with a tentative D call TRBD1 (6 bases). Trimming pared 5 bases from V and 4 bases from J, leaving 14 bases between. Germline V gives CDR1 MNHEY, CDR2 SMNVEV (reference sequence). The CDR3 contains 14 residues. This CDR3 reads CASSTLTGTYGYTF. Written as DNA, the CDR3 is TGTGCCAGCAGTACCCTCACAGGGACCTATGGCTACACCTTC.

In nucleotides, the CDR3 is TGTGCCAGCAGGGCGGCTAGCGGGGGCTTTGCGGAGACCCAGTACTTC. Its protein product is CASRAASGGFAETQYF. The chain employs TRBV6-6 and TRBJ2-5, with 10 bases matching TRBD2. The length of the CDR3 is 16 residues. Trimming cost V 6 bases and J 5 bases; bases outside gene matches: 12. Germline CDR1 is MNHNY and CDR2 is SVGAGI (reference sequence).

The CDR3 reads CASSPVQENYGYTF. The CDR3 bases are TGTGCCAGCTCACCAGTACAGGAGAACTATGGCTACACCTTC. The rearrangement joins TRBV18 to TRBJ1-2; a possible D gene is TRBD1 (5 bases). With 2 bases removed from V and 2 bases from J, the gap between germline ends came to 9 bases. The CDR3 sequence is 14 residues long. CDR1 is KGHSH, CDR2 LQKENI, per germline.

The CDR3: CASSSGSYNEQFF. CDR3 DNA sequence: TGTGCCAGCAGCTCGGGTTCCTACAATGAGCAGTTCTTC. The gene calls are TRBV7-3 and TRBJ2-1, with D hard to call. Germline V gene lookup returns CDR1 SGHTA and CDR2 FQGTGA. CDR3 length: 13 residues. V lost 4 bases and J lost 1, with 5 bases in between.

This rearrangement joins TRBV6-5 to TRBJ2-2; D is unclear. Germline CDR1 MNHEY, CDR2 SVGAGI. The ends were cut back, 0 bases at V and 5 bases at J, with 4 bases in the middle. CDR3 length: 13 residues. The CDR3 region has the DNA TGTGCCAGCAGTTACTCAGCGACCGGGGAGCTGTTTTTT. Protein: CASSYSATGELFF.

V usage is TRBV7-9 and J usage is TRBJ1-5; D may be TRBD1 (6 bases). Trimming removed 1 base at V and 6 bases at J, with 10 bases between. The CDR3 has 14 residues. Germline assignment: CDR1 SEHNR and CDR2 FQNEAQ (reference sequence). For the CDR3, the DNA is TGTGCCAGCAGCTTAGAGGGAGGGGGTCAGCCCCAGCATTTT. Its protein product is CASSLEGGGQPQHF. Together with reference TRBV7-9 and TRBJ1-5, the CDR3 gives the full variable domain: DTGVSQNPRHKITKRGQNVTFRCDPISEHNRLYWYRQTLGQGPEFLTYFQNEAQLEKSRLLSDRFSAERPKGSFSTLEIQRTEQGDSAMYLCASSLEGGGQPQHFGDGTRLSIL.

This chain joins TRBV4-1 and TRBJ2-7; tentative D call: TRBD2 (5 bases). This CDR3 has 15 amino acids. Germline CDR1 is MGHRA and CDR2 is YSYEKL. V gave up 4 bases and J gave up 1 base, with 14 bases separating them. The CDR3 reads CASSRSSLSSYEQYF. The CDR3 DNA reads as TGCGCCAGCAGCCGCTCTAGCCTATCTTCCTACGAGCAGTACTTC.

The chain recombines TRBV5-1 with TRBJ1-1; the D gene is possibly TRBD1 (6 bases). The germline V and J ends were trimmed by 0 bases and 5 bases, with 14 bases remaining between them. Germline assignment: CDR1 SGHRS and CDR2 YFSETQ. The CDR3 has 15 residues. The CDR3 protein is CASSLDRAVVTEAFF. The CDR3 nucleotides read TGCGCCAGCAGCTTGGACAGGGCGGTGGTGACTGAAGCTTTCTTT.

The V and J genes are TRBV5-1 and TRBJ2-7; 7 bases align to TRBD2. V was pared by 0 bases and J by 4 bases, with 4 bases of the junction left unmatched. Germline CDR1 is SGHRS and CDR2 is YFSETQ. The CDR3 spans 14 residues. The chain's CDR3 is CASSLALAGYEQYF. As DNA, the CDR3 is TGCGCCAGCAGCTTGGCGTTAGCGGGTTACGAGCAGTACTTC.

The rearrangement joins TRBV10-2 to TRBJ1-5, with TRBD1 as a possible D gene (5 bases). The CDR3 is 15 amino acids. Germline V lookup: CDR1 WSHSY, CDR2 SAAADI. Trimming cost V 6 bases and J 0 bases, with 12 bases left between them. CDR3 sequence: CASRSTGPSNQPQHF. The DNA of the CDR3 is TGCGCCAGCAGAAGTACAGGCCCTAGCAATCAGCCCCAGCATTTT.

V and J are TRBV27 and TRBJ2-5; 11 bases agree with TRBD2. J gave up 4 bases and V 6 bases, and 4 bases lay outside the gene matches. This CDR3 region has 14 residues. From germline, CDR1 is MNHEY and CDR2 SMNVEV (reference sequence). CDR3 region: CASSGTSGLETQYF. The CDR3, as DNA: TGTGCCAGCAGCGGGACTAGCGGCCTAGAGACCCAGTACTTC.

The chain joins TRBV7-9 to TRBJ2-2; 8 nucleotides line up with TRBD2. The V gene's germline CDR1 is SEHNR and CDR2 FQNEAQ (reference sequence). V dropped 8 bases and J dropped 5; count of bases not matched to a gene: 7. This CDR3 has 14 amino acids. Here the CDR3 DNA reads TGTGCCAGCCGGCCGGGAGGGGGTACCGGGGAGCTGTTTTTT. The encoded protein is CASRPGGGTGELFF.

DNA for the CDR3: TGTGCCAGCAGCTTAGAGCAACCCTTGAACACTGAAGCTTTCTTT. Its protein is CASSLEQPLNTEAFF. The chain has TRBV7-9 and TRBJ1-1; D unresolved. The CDR3 sequence is 15 residues long. The germline V gene encodes CDR1 SEHNR and CDR2 FQNEAQ (reference sequence). V gave up 1 base and J gave up 0 bases, with 9 bases separating them.